Shown below are 3 T cell receptor beta chains from a single sample sequenced in a study of blood T cell repertoires in COVID-19 (dated by TCRdb to the early 2020s). Library construction relied on the immunoSEQ multiplex PCR assay. This is the immuneACCESS table as TCRdb keeps it, with only in-frame sequences that have V and J called. A part of the clones is gone; compared with another copy, unresolved V genes explain less than half, and the rest is unexplained. For this sample there are 45,000 to 60,000 clones; roughly 90% appear just once. 2.5% to 3.5% of the sample rests with the top ten. The specimen sequenced was peripheral blood. The receptors come from a man aged 50 to 60 with acute or convalescent COVID-19.

This clone was picked up a small number of times. This chain links TRBV7-2 with TRBJ2-3, with 9 bases identical to TRBD1. Trimming cost V 1 base and J 5 bases; bases outside gene matches: 4. Germline V gene data show CDR1 as SGHTA and CDR2 as FQGNSA. The CDR3 contains 15 residues. The CDR3 is CASSLGQGVVDTQYF. Written as DNA, the CDR3 is TGTGCCAGCAGCTTAGGACAGGGGGTTGTAGATACGCAGTATTTT.

This chain connects TRBV7-9 to TRBJ2-2; 9 bases line up with TRBD2. Unmatched junction bases numbered 7, after V lost 5 bases and J lost 3 bases. CDR1 and CDR2 from the germline V gene are SEHNR and FQNEAQ (reference sequence). This CDR3 is 16 amino acids long. CDR3 bases: TGTGCCAGCAGCCTCAGGGAGCGGGGGGACACCGGGGAGCTGTTTTTT. This translates into CASSLRERGDTGELFF.

Only one count was recorded for this clone. The chain uses TRBV7-3 and TRBJ2-2; TRBD1 is a possible D gene (5 bases). This CDR3 has 12 residues. Germline-derived CDR1 and CDR2 are SGHTA and FQGTGA. V lost 5 bases to trimming and J lost 7 bases, with 8 bases between them. The CDR3 loop reads CASSPGIGELFF. Here the CDR3 DNA reads TGTGCCAGCAGCCCAGGGATCGGGGAGCTGTTTTTT.